This note documents a single T cell receptor (beta chain) sequence. Its matching antigen is unknown. Documented time point: week 47, end of study. The content of each vaccine dose was 300 ug of mutant IDH1 20-mer peptide, and topical imiquimod accompanied it. The CDR3 totals 14 residues. The germline V gene has CDR1 SEHNR and CDR2 FQNEAQ (reference sequence). Germline trimming cut 3 bases from V and 3 bases from J; bases unmatched to any gene: 4. Clones were sequenced by immunoSEQ multiplex PCR, and TCRdb holds only the in-frame ones, with some missing. The sample includes 90,000 to 100,000 clones, 85% to 90% of them seen just once. The data derive from a study of a mutant IDH1 vaccine in newly diagnosed glioma. Study as a whole: Commencement of vaccination occurred 4-6 weeks following radiotherapy alone, or concurrently with temozolomide cycles. General study results and limits: Researchers report vaccine-induced immune responses in 93.3% of patients.

The chain links TRBV7-9 to TRBJ2-7; 8 bases are a match to TRBD2. The clonotype was recovered from a woman in her fifties or sixties with glioma. Sequencing used PBMCs, obtained from a glioma patient whose treatment included an IDH1 peptide vaccine. DNA for the CDR3: TGTGCCAGCAGCTTCCTAGCGGGCAACTACGAGCAGTACTTC. It translates to CASSFLAGNYEQYF. The full variable domain, its missing parts supplied by reference TRBV7-9 and TRBJ2-7, is DTGVSQNPRHKITKRGQNVTFRCDPISEHNRLYWYRQTLGQGPEFLTYFQNEAQLEKSRLLSDRFSAERPKGSFSTLEIQRTEQGDSAMYLCASSFLAGNYEQYFGPGTRLTVT.